One and the same sample provided the 13 T cell receptor beta chains below, sequenced in a study of blood T cells in healthy people across ages. Next came a second PCR, run for roughly 7 to 12 cycles, which used a sample-barcoded 5' primer along with a J-beta primer mix. A single record per CDR3 protein comes from TCRdb applying MiXCR to the 5' RACE reads. In the table there are fewer than 900,000 distinct CDR3 sequences, around 36% of which are singletons. Sequencing was performed on blood. Receptor source: a man aged 18 to 29 in good health.

This clonotype came up a few times. In DNA, the CDR3 is TGTGCCAGCAGTTCGGACAGGGGGCTCGAGCAGTACTTC. Its translation is CASSSDRGLEQYF. This chain uses TRBV11-2 with TRBJ2-7; 11 bases line up with TRBD1. Germline values: CDR1 SGHAT, CDR2 FQNNGV. Trimming at V came to 6 bases and at J to 6 bases, leaving 4 bases not matched to a gene. CDR3 length: 13 residues. Full variable domain (outside the CDR3, taken from reference TRBV11-2 and TRBJ2-7): EAGVAQSPRYKIIEKRQSVAFWCNPISGHATLYWYQQILGQGPKLLIQFQNNGVVDDSQLPKDRFSAERLKGVDSTLKIQPAKLEDSAVYLCASSSDRGLEQYFGPGTRLTVT.

CDR3 in DNA: TGTGCCATCAGTGAGAGGGACTCCGAAAAACTGTTTTTT. This codes for CAISERDSEKLFF. This chain links TRBV10-3 with TRBJ1-4; perhaps TRBD1 as D (5 bases). The CDR3 covers 13 residues. The V gene lost 2 bases and the J gene lost 8 bases, with 9 bases spanning the gap. Per germline, CDR1 ENHRY and CDR2 SYGVKD.

The J gene is TRBJ2-7, the V gene TRBV5-1; TRBD2 matches at 8 bases. CDR1 is SGHRS and CDR2 is YFSETQ in the germline V gene. The V gene end was trimmed by 2 bases and the J gene end by 2 bases; junction bases not matched to a gene: 9. This CDR3 is built from 16 residues. CDR3 amino acids: CASSFSGTVEPYEQYF. DNA of the CDR3: TGCGCCAGCAGCTTTAGCGGGACGGTAGAACCCTACGAGCAGTACTTC.

The rearrangement uses TRBV20-1 and TRBJ2-3; the D is unclear. The CDR3 loop spans 13 amino acids. The V end lost 2 bases, the J end lost 0 bases, and 6 bases lay between the germline ends. Germline CDR1 and CDR2: DFQATT and SNEGSKA (reference sequence). CDR3 sequence (DNA): TGCAGTGCTAGACCCTTCAGCACAGATACGCAGTATTTT. It is translated as CSARPFSTDTQYF.

J is TRBJ1-1 and V is TRBV7-9, with a weak D call TRBD1 (6 bases). The CDR3 loop spans 13 amino acids. Germline CDR1 and CDR2: SEHNR and FQNEAQ (reference sequence). The V end lost 5 bases, the J end lost 8 bases, and 15 bases lay between the germline ends. The DNA for the CDR3 is TGTGCCAGCAGCGTAACACAGGGAAACGAAGCTTTCTTT. This encodes CASSVTQGNEAFF. The full variable domain, in which reference TRBV7-9 and TRBJ1-1 provide the parts outside the CDR3, is DTGVSQNPRHKITKRGQNVTFRCDPISEHNRLYWYRQTLGQGPEFLTYFQNEAQLEKSRLLSDRFSAERPKGSFSTLEIQRTEQGDSAMYLCASSVTQGNEAFFGQGTRLTVV.

In its sample, this clonotype was seen a few times. The chain uses TRBV30 and TRBJ2-7, with 8 nucleotides matching TRBD2. The CDR3 is 14 residues long. Germline V lookup: CDR1 GTSNPN, CDR2 SVGIG (reference sequence). V gave up 4 bases and J gave up 6 bases; unmatched junction bases: 11. DNA for the CDR3: TGTGCCTGGACCCAACTAGCGGTAGTTGGCGAGCAGTACTTC. It encodes CAWTQLAVVGEQYF.

This clonotype was counted ten times or more. The CDR3, as DNA: TGCGCCAGCTTTCATGAACCCCAAGAGACCCAGTACTTC. Residues: CASFHEPQETQYF. V and J are TRBV5-1 and TRBJ2-5; D is uncertain. V was cut by 7 bases and J by 1 base, with 11 bases left in between. The CDR3 has 13 residues. CDR1 SGHRS and CDR2 YFSETQ come from the germline V gene. The full variable domain, in which reference TRBV5-1 and TRBJ2-5 provide the parts outside the CDR3, is KAGVTQTPRYLIKTRGQQVTLSCSPISGHRSVSWYQQTPGQGLQFLFEYFSETQRNKGNFPGRFSGRQFSNSRSEMNVSTLELGDSALYLCASFHEPQETQYFGPGTRLLVL.

The chain recombines TRBV6-2 or TRBV6-3 with TRBJ2-2; D remains ambiguous. The V end was cut by 2 bases, the J end by 2 bases, with 9 bases between. The CDR3 is 15 residues long. The germline gives CDR1 MNHEY, CDR2 SVGEGT. CDR3 protein: CASSYGDSNTGELFF. In DNA form, the CDR3 reads TGTGCCAGCAGTTACGGGGATAGTAACACCGGGGAGCTGTTTTTT.

This clonotype was seen more than once but under ten times. The gene calls are TRBV29-1 and TRBJ1-1; no clear D. Per the germline V gene, CDR1 is SQVTM and CDR2 is ANQGSEA. The ends were cut back, 3 bases at V and 5 bases at J, with 13 bases in the middle. CDR3 size: 13 residues. The CDR3 here is CSVESVVGTEAFF. In DNA, the CDR3 is TGCAGCGTTGAGAGTGTGGTCGGGACTGAAGCTTTCTTT.

In the case of this clonotype: Relative to the germline gene, one junction end is altered; a read error may explain this. J is TRBJ1-1 and V is TRBV12-3 or TRBV12-4; D is ambiguous. This CDR3 contains 14 residues. The CDR3 DNA follows: TGTGCCAGCAGTGTAGCCCTTATGGGTAATGAAGCTTTCTTT. Its protein is CASSVALMGNEAFF.

This clonotype came up many times. The chain uses TRBV5-1 and TRBJ2-1, with unresolved D. The length of the CDR3 is 13 residues. Germline V gives CDR1 SGHRS, CDR2 YFSETQ. Trimming took off 4 bases at V and 5 bases at J, with 10 bases between the two ends. The CDR3 protein is CASSRTADNEQFF. The CDR3 nucleotides are TGCGCCAGCAGCCGGACGGCCGACAATGAGCAGTTCTTC. Full variable domain (outside the CDR3, taken from reference TRBV5-1 and TRBJ2-1): KAGVTQTPRYLIKTRGQQVTLSCSPISGHRSVSWYQQTPGQGLQFLFEYFSETQRNKGNFPGRFSGRQFSNSRSEMNVSTLELGDSALYLCASSRTADNEQFFGPGTRLTVL.

This clonotype was seen a handful of times. V and J are TRBV6-2 or TRBV6-3 and TRBJ2-3, with TRBD2 as a possible D gene (6 bases). Germline-derived CDR1 and CDR2 are MNHEY and SVGEGT. There are 14 residues in the CDR3. The ends were cut back, 4 bases at V and 5 bases at J, with 13 bases in the middle. The CDR3 nucleotides read TGTGCCAGCAGTTGGGACTCAGAGTTAGATACGCAGTATTTT. Translation gives CASSWDSELDTQYF.

The rearrangement links TRBV10-3 to TRBJ2-5; 13 bases are a match to TRBD2. The ends lost 2 bases at V and 5 bases at J; junction bases unmatched: 5. This CDR3 has 16 amino acids. Germline CDR1 is ENHRY and CDR2 is SYGVKD. Here the CDR3 reads CAISEAGTSGAETQYF. The CDR3 nucleotides are TGTGCCATCAGTGAGGCTGGGACTAGCGGGGCGGAGACCCAGTACTTC.